This TCR beta chain was sequenced in a study of T-cell reconstitution after alpha-beta-depleted transplantation in children. The study, taken as a whole, reports: When one year had passed after transplant, most T-cell counts and diversity came from newly produced T cells. Alpha-beta T cells about two months after transplant reportedly derived from several hundred expanded graft clones.

V was cut by 3 bases and J by 9 bases, with 15 bases left in between. The germline V gene encodes CDR1 DFQATT and CDR2 SNEGSKA (reference sequence). The CDR3 covers 13 residues. Preparing the TCRbeta library involved the use of unique molecular identifiers. TCRdb re-called the PCR reads through MiXCR, storing one row per CDR3 protein. The sample holds a few hundred thousand distinct CDR3 sequences; 13% are singletons and the top ten take around 2%. This clonotype turned up a few times. Its target is not known. The input for sequencing was PBMCs, mostly from graft donor cells, taken 360 days after TCRalphabeta/CD19-depleted stem cell transplant. This clonotype was obtained from a male patient between 5 and 17 years old who had a stem cell transplant for acute myeloid leukemia, so the T cells may come from the graft donor. The rearrangement links TRBV20-1 to TRBJ2-1, with D possibly being TRBD2 (5 bases). This CDR3 reads CSASITRSFEQFF. The CDR3, as DNA: TGCAGTGCTAGTATCACTAGGTCCTTTGAGCAGTTCTTC.